The rows below give T cell receptor beta chains drawn from one sample of a study of control samples from healthy donors and cancer patients. Sequencing used immunoSEQ multiplex PCR; TCRdb keeps in-frame clones, though not all of them. There are 150,000 to 200,000 clones in the sample; over 85% occur only once, and about 11% lies in the top ten. Sequencing was carried out using blood. These receptors all come from a man aged 25 to 40 in good health. Both conserved end residues are part of each CDR3. D genes are given only for firm matches. Some rows mark clone size as missing; the rest say once, few, many or name a class of expanded clone.

TRBJ2-7,.,TRBV18,.,TGTGCCAGCTCACCAGTAGCAAACTACGAGCAGTACTTC,CASSPVANYEQYF
TRBJ2-1,.,TRBV11-3,.,TGTGCCAGCAGCCCCCAGGGAAGCGAAACTCGCAATGAGCAGTTCTTC,CASSPQGSETRNEQFF
TRBJ2-5,TRBD1,TRBV6-6,.,TGTGCCAGCAGTTATGGGACGGGACAGTTCATGGAGACCCAGTACTTC,CASSYGTGQFMETQYF
TRBJ2-3,.,TRBV13,.,TGTGCCAGCAGCTTAGTGCGGGGTGCTAGCACAGATACGCAGTATTTT,CASSLVRGASTDTQYF
TRBJ2-1,.,TRBV14,.,TGTGCCAGCAGCCAAATAGCACAGTCCTACAATGAGCAGTTCTTC,CASSQIAQSYNEQFF
TRBJ1-1,.,TRBV27,.,TGTGCCAGCAGTTTCACAGGGAGGGCGAACACTGAAGCTTTCTTT,CASSFTGRANTEAFF
TRBJ2-1,.,TRBV4-1,.,TGCGCCAGCAGCCAAGATTGGGGGGGGGCTAGGATCTATGAGCAGTTCTTC,CASSQDWGGARIYEQFF
TRBJ1-2,.,TRBV20-1,.,TGCAGTGCTAGGAGGTATGGCTACACCTTC,CSARRYGYTF
TRBJ1-6,.,TRBV18,.,TGTGCCAGCTCACCCTTAGGGGGGCATAATTCACCCCTCCACTTT,CASSPLGGHNSPLHF
TRBJ2-4,.,TRBV6-1,.,TGTGCCAGCAGTGGAGGGACATCCCCCGGTTCCCGAAACATTCAGTACTTC,CASSGGTSPGSRNIQYF
TRBJ2-5,TRBD1,TRBV5-1,.,TGCGCCAGCAGCCGTAGCCAGGGGGCCCAAGAGACCCAGTACTTC,CASSRSQGAQETQYF
TRBJ1-5,.,TRBV6-2/TRBV6-3,once,TGTGCCAGCAGCAACGGGGCTAGCAATCAGCCCCAGCATTTT,CASSNGASNQPQHF
TRBJ1-1,.,TRBV11-3,once,TGTGCCAGCAGCTTCTATAGTGGTACTGAAGCTTTCTTT,CASSFYSGTEAFF
TRBJ2-7,TRBD2,TRBV10-1,once,TGCGCCAGCAGGACCGGGACTAGCGCCTTCCCCTACGAGCAGTACTTC,CASRTGTSAFPYEQYF
TRBJ2-3,TRBD2,TRBV5-1,.,TGCGCCAGCAGCTTGGTGGCTAGCGGGGGGGCACCAGATACGCAGTATTTT,CASSLVASGGAPDTQYF
TRBJ1-4,.,TRBV4-3,.,TGCGCCAGCAGCCAAGAATCATTTACAACTAATGAAAAACTGTTTTTT,CASSQESFTTNEKLFF
TRBJ1-2,.,TRBV5-1,.,TGCGCCAGCAGCTACAACGGCCTCTCAATAGGCGGCTACACCTTC,CASSYNGLSIGGYTF
TRBJ2-4,.,TRBV3-1/TRBV3-2,.,TGTGCCAGCAGCCAAGCTGGGACATCGTTTCTTCAGTACTTC,CASSQAGTSFLQYF
TRBJ1-1,.,TRBV11-2,.,TGTGCCAGCAGCTTAGAGTCCACTGAAGCTTTCTTT,CASSLESTEAFF
TRBJ2-1,.,TRBV11-1,.,TGTGCCAGCAGCAGCGGCAAACAGGGTTGGGGGGATGAGCAGTTCTTC,CASSSGKQGWGDEQFF
TRBJ2-2,.,TRBV4-3,.,TGCGCCAGCAGCATCGTATGGGGTAACACCGGGGAGCTGTTTTTT,CASSIVWGNTGELFF
TRBJ1-5,.,TRBV28,once,TGTGCCAGCAGTTTTGTGGCGAGGGGTCAGCCCCAGCATTTT,CASSFVARGQPQHF
TRBJ1-6,TRBD1,TRBV7-8,.,TGTGCCAGCAGCTTAGAAAGGACAGGTTATAATTCACCCCTCCACTTT,CASSLERTGYNSPLHF
TRBJ1-1,TRBD1,TRBV6-1,.,TGTGCCAGCAGTGAAGGACAGGGGGCCCCGAACACTGAAGCTTTCTTT,CASSEGQGAPNTEAFF
TRBJ2-1,.,TRBV2,.,TGTGCCAGCAGAGAAACTAGTCCCCTCAATGAGCAGTTCTTC,CASRETSPLNEQFF
TRBJ2-2,.,TRBV5-8,.,TGTGCCAGCAGGGGGGGTCTGAACACCGGGGAGCTGTTTTTT,CASRGGLNTGELFF
TRBJ2-1,.,TRBV20-1,.,TGCAGTGCACGGAGGGAGCAGTTCTTC,CSARREQFF
TRBJ2-5,.,TRBV29-1,.,TGCAGCGTCGTTGAAGGGGGTAAAGAGACCCAGTACTTC,CSVVEGGKETQYF
TRBJ2-7,.,TRBV11-2,.,TGTGCCAGCAGCATTGGGACATGGGGTTCCGAGCAGTACTTC,CASSIGTWGSEQYF
TRBJ2-2,.,TRBV7-2,.,TGTGCCAGCAGCTTACGGCCACATACCGGGGAGCTGTTTTTT,CASSLRPHTGELFF
TRBJ1-2,.,TRBV19,few,TGTGCCAGTAGTCCTCCCCCCGGGACGGCTAACTATGGCTACACCTTC,CASSPPPGTANYGYTF
TRBJ2-1,.,TRBV20-1,few,TGCAGTGCTATCTACAGGGAATTGCAGTTCTTC,CSAIYRELQFF
TRBJ2-2,.,TRBV15,.,TGTGCCACCAGTCCGGGTTCCGCGAACACCGGGGAGCTGTTTTTT,CATSPGSANTGELFF
TRBJ1-1,.,TRBV3-1/TRBV3-2,.,TGTGCCAGCAGCCAAGATCGTAGAGCTTTCTTT,CASSQDRRAFF